This T cell receptor beta chain was retrieved from a study of cytomegalovirus exposure and HLA in healthy donors. Study results and limitations: Around 160 TCR beta chains were listed as cytomegalovirus-associated.

With 60 Vbeta and 13 Jbeta primers, the PCR was carried out. Method: immunoSEQ multiplex PCR; TCRdb's copy keeps in-frame clones and lacks some. The table shows about 180,000 clones, with about 80% occurring only once. The CDR3 runs 20 residues. V was pared by 4 bases and J by 5 bases, with 22 bases of the junction left unmatched. Germline CDR1 and CDR2: LGHNA and YNFKEQ. With respect to this clone: Its antigen remains unidentified.

This receptor was obtained from a man aged 35-49 years in good health and CMV-seronegative. Sequenced input: PBMCs. The chain has TRBV4-2 and TRBJ2-1; 8 bases line up with TRBD2. CDR3 nucleotide sequence: TGTGCCAGCAGCCGCGTCAAGGGGCTTCGGGCGGGGGGCCCAGACAATGAGCAGTTCTTC. Protein sequence: CASSRVKGLRAGGPDNEQFF.